These 25 T cell receptor beta chains originate from one sample sequenced in a study of T cells in tuberculosis. TCRdb keeps only in-frame clones here, not all; method: immunoSEQ multiplex PCR. Of 30,000 to 40,000 clones listed, roughly 93% are singletons. Regarding time point: new active TB diagnosis, blood taken before or within 7 days of starting treatment. The sequencing used PBMCs, collected at tuberculosis diagnosis. These receptors came from an adult with tuberculosis.

This clone is a singleton in its sample. The chain has TRBV5-1 and TRBJ1-6; the D is unclear. Germline V gene lookup returns CDR1 SGHRS and CDR2 YFSETQ. The V end lost 2 bases, the J end lost 0 bases, and 9 bases lay between the germline ends. The length of the CDR3 is 16 residues. The CDR3 DNA reads TGCGCCAGCAGCTTAGGAGATAGCTCCTATAATTCACCCCTCCACTTT. It translates to CASSLGDSSYNSPLHF.

This chain connects TRBV4-1 to TRBJ2-3; TRBD1 agrees at 7 bases. CDR3 length: 18 residues. Germline V CDR1 and CDR2: MGHRA, YSYEKL. The junction had 13 bases not matched to a gene; V was cut back by 4 bases and J by 0 bases. The CDR3 protein is CASSLFMGTATSTDTQYF. The CDR3 region has the DNA TGCGCCAGCAGCCTTTTTATGGGGACAGCTACTAGCACAGATACGCAGTATTTT.

The chain is built from TRBV18 and TRBJ2-1; tentative D call: TRBD2 (6 bases). The germline V and J ends were trimmed by 3 bases and 3 bases, with 12 bases remaining between them. Germline V CDR1 and CDR2: KGHSH, LQKENI. The CDR3 spans 15 residues. Written as DNA, the CDR3 is TGTGCCAGCTCACCCCTACCTAGCGTCTACAATGAGCAGTTCTTC. Translation gives CASSPLPSVYNEQFF.

The chain joins TRBV11-2 to TRBJ1-6; 7 bases are shared with TRBD1. CDR3 length equals 14 residues. The V segment lost 5 bases and the J segment 8 bases; nucleotides outside the gene matches: 6. The germline V gene has CDR1 SGHAT and CDR2 FQNNGV. The CDR3 bases are TGTGCCAGCAGCCACACAGGGGATGATTCACCCCTCCACTTT. This sequence encodes CASSHTGDDSPLHF.

For the CDR3, the DNA is TGTGCCAGCAGCTTATACGGGGGGGCGAACACCGGGGAGCTGTTTTTT. This sequence encodes CASSLYGGANTGELFF. J is TRBJ2-2 and V is TRBV7-6, with TRBD2 identical over 8 bases. The V gene end was trimmed by 2 bases and the J gene end by 0 bases; junction bases not matched to a gene: 2. The CDR3 sequence is 16 residues long. Germline CDR1 and CDR2: SGHVS and FNYEAQ.

The CDR3 DNA is TGTGCCTGGAGTGTAACGGGGGGCACCGGGGAGCTGTTTTTT. As protein: CAWSVTGGTGELFF. The chain combines TRBV30 with TRBJ2-2, with 7 bases lining up with TRBD2. Germline V CDR1 and CDR2: GTSNPN, SVGIG (reference sequence). The junction had 2 bases not matched to a gene; V was cut back by 0 bases and J by 4 bases. This CDR3 comprises 14 residues.

This rearrangement joins TRBV28 to TRBJ2-7, with 13 bases matching TRBD2. Germline loops: CDR1 MDHEN, CDR2 SYDVKM. This CDR3 region has 16 residues. The trim removed 4 bases at V and 0 bases at J, leaving 3 bases unmatched. CDR3 sequence (DNA): TGTGCCAGCAGTTCTGGACTAGCGGGAGTCTCCTACGAGCAGTACTTC. This sequence encodes CASSSGLAGVSYEQYF.

The V call is TRBV4-1, the J call TRBJ1-1, with unresolved D. Germline values: CDR1 MGHRA, CDR2 YSYEKL. There are 15 residues in the CDR3. V was trimmed by 6 bases and J by 3 bases, leaving 17 bases between them. The CDR3 region is CASRGPFPEDTEAFF. In DNA, the CDR3 is TGCGCCAGCAGAGGCCCTTTCCCTGAGGACACTGAAGCTTTCTTT.

This chain joins TRBV4-1 and TRBJ1-2, with 8 bases aligning to TRBD1. The CDR3 runs 14 residues. Germline assignment: CDR1 MGHRA and CDR2 YSYEKL. V trimming: 3 bases; J trimming: 5 bases; junction bases outside the gene matches: 5. The CDR3 loop is CASSQGRTGYGYTF. CDR3 nucleotide sequence: TGCGCCAGCAGCCAGGGCAGGACAGGGTATGGCTACACCTTC.

The V and J genes are TRBV27 and TRBJ2-1, with a weak D call TRBD1 (6 bases). The CDR3 loop spans 15 amino acids. Trimming took off 2 bases at V and 0 bases at J, with 8 bases between the two ends. The germline V gene has CDR1 MNHEY and CDR2 SMNVEV (reference sequence). The CDR3 bases are TGTGCCAGCAGTTTAGGGGACACCTCCTACAATGAGCAGTTCTTC. This gives the protein CASSLGDTSYNEQFF.

Turning to this clone: This sample includes further DNA sequences coding for the same CDR3. The V call is TRBV7-2, the J call TRBJ2-7, with unresolved D. Deletions cut 5 bases from V and 4 bases from J, with 9 bases between. In germline, CDR1 is SGHTA, CDR2 FQGNSA. The CDR3 consists of 12 residues. CDR3 nucleotide sequence: TGTGCCAGCAGCCGAACTTATTACGAGCAGTACTTC. Translated: CASSRTYYEQYF.

V usage is TRBV6-1 and J usage is TRBJ1-2; D is perhaps TRBD1 (5 bases). CDR3 length: 14 amino acids. Germline CDR1 reads MNHNS; CDR2 reads SASEGT. Trimming cost V 3 bases and J 2 bases, with 10 bases left between them. CDR3 loop: CASSEGLGNYGYTF. CDR3 bases: TGTGCCAGCAGTGAGGGGCTCGGGAACTATGGCTACACCTTC.

The V gene is TRBV27, the J gene TRBJ2-4, with D hard to call. The CDR3 covers 14 residues. Between the trimmed V and J ends, which lost 6 bases and 9 bases, there was a span of 18 bases. Germline V gives CDR1 MNHEY, CDR2 SMNVEV (reference sequence). Here the CDR3 reads CASSPSARPLIQYF. In DNA, the CDR3 is TGTGCCAGCAGCCCCTCGGCGCGGCCGCTCATTCAGTACTTC.

Points on this clone: The junction shows a germline mismatch at one end, possibly a read error. The chain combines TRBV5-6 with TRBJ2-7; TRBD1 aligns across 10 bases. Germline CDR1 SGHDT, CDR2 YYEEEE. This CDR3 spans 13 amino acids. DNA of the CDR3: TGTGCCAGCAGCTTACCGGACAGGGGGAGCAGTGACTTC. This gives the protein CASSLPDRGSSDF.

This clone was found once. The chain combines TRBV5-5 with TRBJ2-5, with D tentatively TRBD2 (6 bases). The CDR3 extends over 13 amino acids. Germline values: CDR1 SGHKS, CDR2 YYEKEE (reference sequence). The V gene lost 0 bases and the J gene lost 4 bases, with 7 bases spanning the gap. The CDR3, as DNA: TGTGCCAGCAGCTTGGTCGGGGGAGAGACCCAGTACTTC. This sequence encodes CASSLVGGETQYF.

This clone was seen just once. The V call is TRBV5-1, the J call TRBJ1-2; tentatively, D is TRBD1 (5 bases). V lost 0 bases and J lost 8, with 11 bases in between. The V gene's germline CDR1 is SGHRS and CDR2 YFSETQ. This CDR3 has 13 amino acids. The CDR3 nucleotides read TGCGCCAGCAGCTTGGAAGCGGGGGAAGGCTACACCTTC. As protein: CASSLEAGEGYTF.

For this clone: The junction shows a germline mismatch at one end, possibly a read error. This chain links TRBV13 with TRBJ1-1, with D unresolved. CDR3 length: 14 amino acids. Germline V gene data show CDR1 as PRHDT and CDR2 as FYEKMQ (reference sequence). The CDR3 is CASSHGSQNAEAFF. The CDR3 DNA reads as TGTGCCAGCAGCCACGGGTCCCAGAACGCTGAAGCTTTCTTT. The entire variable domain, with the rest obtained from reference TRBV13 and TRBJ1-1, is as follows: AAGVIQSPRHLIKEKRETATLKCYPIPRHDTVYWYQQGPGQDPQFLISFYEKMQSDKGSIPDRFSAQQFSDYHSELNMSSLELGDSALYFCASSHGSQNAEAFFGQGTRLTVV.

The chain couples TRBV30 to TRBJ2-1; D is ambiguous. Germline lookup yields CDR1 GTSNPN and CDR2 SVGIG (reference sequence). The CDR3 is made up of 11 amino acids. The ends were cut back, 5 bases at V and 0 bases at J, with 2 bases in the middle. CDR3 in DNA: TGTGCCTGGCTCTCCTACAATGAGCAGTTCTTC. Translation: CAWLSYNEQFF.

This clone was observed a single time. The chain recombines TRBV18 with TRBJ2-5, with 7 bases that match TRBD2. The CDR3 consists of 15 residues. Germline V lookup: CDR1 KGHSH, CDR2 LQKENI. Trimming took 2 bases from V and 3 from J; bases not matched to a gene: 6. The CDR3 DNA reads as TGTGCCAGCTCACCATTCAGGCTAGCGGAAGAGACCCAGTACTTC. Protein sequence: CASSPFRLAEETQYF.

The rearrangement links TRBV7-8 to TRBJ1-5; D uncertain. The germline gives CDR1 SGHVS, CDR2 FQNEAQ. Trimming stripped 2 bases from V and 7 bases from J, with 6 bases between. There are 12 residues in the CDR3. CDR3 residues: CASSLYSQPQHF. The CDR3 DNA is TGTGCCAGCAGCTTATATTCCCAGCCCCAGCATTTT.

The V call is TRBV29-1, the J call TRBJ1-1; no reliable D call. Germline loops: CDR1 SQVTM, CDR2 ANQGSEA. The CDR3 loop spans 13 amino acids. The V end lost 3 bases, the J end lost 0 bases, and 8 bases lay between the germline ends. The CDR3 reads CSVERVMNTEAFF. The CDR3 bases are TGCAGCGTTGAGAGGGTGATGAACACTGAAGCTTTCTTT.

This clone has just one count. The rearrangement uses TRBV7-3 and TRBJ1-2; D uncertain. CDR3 size: 13 residues. From germline, CDR1 is SGHTA and CDR2 FQGTGA. The ends were cut back, 5 bases at V and 2 bases at J, with 9 bases in the middle. The CDR3 DNA reads as TGTGCCAGCAGCCGTGACGGGAACTATGGCTACACCTTC. This sequence encodes CASSRDGNYGYTF.

J is TRBJ1-1 and V is TRBV19, with TRBD1 matching over 11 bases. There are 13 residues in the CDR3. Germline V gives CDR1 LNHDA, CDR2 SQIVND (reference sequence). The J segment lost 1 base and the V segment lost 9 bases, leaving 1 base of the junction unmatched. The CDR3 DNA is TGTGCCAGCGGGACAGGGGGGAACACTGAAGCTTTCTTT. This codes for CASGTGGNTEAFF.

CDR3 loop: CASSKVPGTGASYNEQFF. For the CDR3, the DNA is TGTGCCAGCAGCAAAGTCCCCGGGACAGGGGCTTCCTACAATGAGCAGTTCTTC. This chain joins TRBV21-1 and TRBJ2-1; TRBD1 was called by the table and not checked on the DNA. TRBV21-1 is annotated as a pseudogene. The CDR3 runs to 18 residues.

V and J are TRBV27 and TRBJ2-7; no definite D call. Germline V gene data show CDR1 as MNHEY and CDR2 as SMNVEV (reference sequence). The CDR3 has 12 amino acids. Deletions cut 6 bases from V and 0 bases from J, with 6 bases between. The CDR3 region has the DNA TGTGCCAGCAGCCTTAGCTCCTACGAGCAGTACTTC. The encoded protein is CASSLSSYEQYF.